One sample yielded the 11 T cell receptor beta chains listed below, sequenced in a study of control samples from healthy donors and cancer patients. Repertoires were generated with immunoSEQ multiplex PCR, while TCRdb's copy carries only in-frame clones and drops some. The sample holds about 140,000 clones, approximately 94% seen once. Sequencing was carried out using blood. All receptors derive from a man between 35 and 55 years old in good health.

This clone was observed a single time. The chain links TRBV19 to TRBJ2-3; 7 positions agree with TRBD1. The CDR3 has 14 amino acids. J gave up 5 bases and V 4 bases, and 6 bases lay outside the gene matches. Germline V gives CDR1 LNHDA, CDR2 SQIVND (reference sequence). CDR3 nucleotide sequence: TGTGCCAGTAGTACAACAGGGGTGGGAGATACGCAGTATTTT. Amino acids: CASSTTGVGDTQYF.

The genes are TRBV5-1 and TRBJ2-1; TRBD1 or TRBD2 may be the D gene (5 bases each). Germline loops: CDR1 SGHRS, CDR2 YFSETQ. The CDR3 contains 15 residues. V lost 0 bases and J lost 7, with 14 bases in between. The CDR3 nucleotides read TGCGCCAGCAGCTTGGGGGGGTATAGCGTAAATGAGCAGTTCTTC. Its protein product is CASSLGGYSVNEQFF. The variable domain in full, completed from reference TRBV5-1 and TRBJ2-1, reads KAGVTQTPRYLIKTRGQQVTLSCSPISGHRSVSWYQQTPGQGLQFLFEYFSETQRNKGNFPGRFSGRQFSNSRSEMNVSTLELGDSALYLCASSLGGYSVNEQFFGPGTRLTVL.

This clone was detected once. The gene calls are TRBV6-6 and TRBJ1-4, with 10 nucleotides matching TRBD1. The V gene's germline CDR1 is MNHNY and CDR2 SVGAGI (reference sequence). V shed 2 bases and J 6 bases; nucleotides not matched to a gene: 6. The CDR3 spans 16 residues. The CDR3 DNA reads TGTGCCAGCAGTTACGGGGGACAGGGGAACTATGAAAAACTGTTTTTT. Protein sequence: CASSYGGQGNYEKLFF.

This chain uses TRBV28 with TRBJ2-2, with 7 nucleotides matching TRBD2. Germline V gives CDR1 MDHEN, CDR2 SYDVKM. CDR3 length equals 16 residues. Trimming took 0 bases from V and 5 from J; bases not matched to a gene: 6. In DNA form, the CDR3 reads TGTGCCAGCAGTTTATGGGGGAGGGGCGGAACCGGGGAGCTGTTTTTT. Translated, it gives CASSLWGRGGTGELFF.

This chain joins TRBV6-5 and TRBJ2-7; 9 nucleotides align to TRBD1. The CDR3 is 14 residues long. CDR1 MNHEY and CDR2 SVGAGI come from the germline V gene. The V segment lost 7 bases and the J segment 0 bases; nucleotides outside the gene matches: 4. CDR3 sequence reads: CASTGTGPSYEQYF. The CDR3 nucleotides read TGTGCCAGCACCGGGACAGGGCCCTCCTACGAGCAGTACTTC.

The rearrangement uses TRBV24-1 and TRBJ2-1; maybe TRBD1 (6 bases). V was pared by 4 bases and J by 12 bases, with 15 bases between. Germline V gives CDR1 KGHDR, CDR2 SFDVKD. CDR3 length: 13 amino acids. The CDR3: CATSEGTGFLQFF. In DNA form, the CDR3 reads TGTGCCACCAGTGAGGGAACAGGGTTTTTGCAGTTCTTC.

The chain is built from TRBV10-3 and TRBJ2-7, with a tentative D call TRBD1 (6 bases). V dropped 9 bases and J dropped 3 bases, with 21 bases sitting between them. The V gene's germline CDR1 is ENHRY and CDR2 SYGVKD. The CDR3 is 15 amino acids. CDR3 amino acids: CAIGTGTRVDYEQYF. The CDR3 DNA sequence: TGTGCCATTGGGACCGGGACACGGGTCGACTACGAGCAGTACTTC.

In nucleotides, the CDR3 is TGTGCCACCAGTGATTGGGGTTTGAGAGGTGAGCAGTTCTTC. Its protein product is CATSDWGLRGEQFF. The chain is built from TRBV24-1 and TRBJ2-1; D is unclear. Per the germline V gene, CDR1 is KGHDR and CDR2 is SFDVKD. CDR3 length: 14 amino acids. V was pared by 2 bases and J by 9 bases, with 13 bases between.

The V gene is TRBV7-9, the J gene TRBJ1-4; D remains ambiguous. Germline-derived CDR1 and CDR2 are SEHNR and FQNEAQ (reference sequence). The V gene lost 1 base and the J gene lost 7 bases, with 19 bases spanning the gap. This CDR3 is built from 17 residues. The CDR3 loop is CASSLGDGRGFGEKLFF. The DNA of the CDR3 is TGTGCCAGCAGCTTAGGCGACGGTCGGGGATTTGGTGAAAAACTGTTTTTT.

The chain links TRBV19 to TRBJ2-1; TRBD2 might be the D (5 bases). CDR3 size: 14 residues. In germline, CDR1 is LNHDA, CDR2 SQIVND (reference sequence). The V and J ends lost 5 bases and 4 bases respectively, with 12 bases between them. The CDR3 sequence is CASSSRTRYNEQFF. CDR3 bases: TGTGCCAGTAGTTCGCGGACTCGGTACAATGAGCAGTTCTTC.

V is TRBV4-3 and J is TRBJ2-5; D uncertain. Germline V CDR1 and CDR2: LGHNA, YSLEER. This CDR3 region has 13 residues. V dropped 3 bases and J dropped 2 bases, with 7 bases sitting between them. CDR3 bases: TGCGCCAGCAGCCACGCCCGGCAAGAGACCCAGTACTTC. Its translation is CASSHARQETQYF.